This passage covers 8 T cell receptor beta chains from one sample sequenced in a study of blood T cells in healthy people across ages. Through a sample-barcoded 5' primer and a J-beta primer mix, a second PCR was run for about 6 to 12 cycles. Using its own MiXCR run on the 5' RACE reads, TCRdb lists one record per CDR3 protein. The repertoire consists of 800,000 to 900,000 distinct CDR3 sequences, with approximately 59% occurring once and the leading ten covering 25% to 30%. Sequencing was done on a sample of blood. These receptors were obtained from a man younger than 40 in good health.

The chain uses TRBV4-2 and TRBJ2-2; TRBD2 matches at 9 bases. J lost 6 bases, V lost 0 bases, and 2 bases had no gene match. CDR1 is LGHNA and CDR2 is YNFKEQ in the germline V gene. The CDR3 runs 15 residues. The chain's CDR3 is CASSQEAGGSGELFF. The CDR3 nucleotides are TGTGCCAGCAGCCAAGAAGCGGGGGGATCCGGGGAGCTGTTTTTT.

V usage is TRBV7-2 and J usage is TRBJ2-7; 7 nucleotides align to TRBD1. J gave up 3 bases and V 4 bases, and 12 bases lay outside the gene matches. CDR1 and CDR2 from the germline V gene are SGHTA and FQGNSA. The CDR3 length is 16 residues. CDR3: CASSSKLGQVNYEQYF. CDR3 in DNA: TGTGCCAGCAGCTCCAAGCTCGGACAGGTGAACTACGAGCAGTACTTC.

This clonotype was counted between two and nine times. The rearrangement joins TRBV7-2 to TRBJ2-4; 13 bases map to TRBD2. The J call may not be correct, given that the DNA end is closer to TRBJ2-7. Germline V lookup: CDR1 SGHTA, CDR2 FQGNSA. The CDR3 loop spans 15 amino acids. CDR3 nucleotide sequence: TGTGCCAGCAGCCGAAAGACTAGCGGGGGGTACGAGCAGTACTTC. Amino acids: CASSRKTSGGYEQYF.

The genes are TRBV2 and TRBJ2-4; D is unresolved. Germline values: CDR1 SNHLY, CDR2 FYNNEI. The CDR3 covers 11 residues. V gave up 6 bases and J gave up 13 bases, with 13 bases separating them. The CDR3 loop is CASRENNEQYF. CDR3 in DNA: TGTGCCAGCAGGGAAAACAATGAGCAGTACTTC.

The chain is built from TRBV6-5 and TRBJ2-1, with 13 bases matching TRBD2. Trimming removed 0 bases from V and 9 bases from J; junction bases left unmatched: 5. Germline CDR1 reads MNHEY; CDR2 reads SVGAGI. The CDR3 runs to 16 residues. The CDR3 bases are TGTGCCAGCAGTTACTCGCCGACTAGCGGGGGGTTTGAGCAGTTCTTC. Residues: CASSYSPTSGGFEQFF.

V gene TRBV6-1 combines with J gene TRBJ1-1, with D tentatively TRBD1 (5 bases). The V gene lost 2 bases and the J gene lost 0 bases, with 16 bases spanning the gap. The V gene's germline CDR1 is MNHNS and CDR2 SASEGT. This CDR3 is 17 amino acids long. This CDR3 is CASSERVRQIMNTEAFF. The CDR3 DNA follows: TGTGCCAGCAGTGAAAGAGTTAGACAGATTATGAACACTGAAGCTTTCTTT.

There are a few counts of this clonotype. The rearrangement links TRBV7-2 to TRBJ2-1; TRBD1 matches 8 bases. V was clipped by 5 bases and J by 4 bases; unmatched bases: 10. The CDR3 has 16 amino acids. CDR1 SGHTA and CDR2 FQGNSA come from the germline V gene. The CDR3 DNA reads as TGTGCCAGCAGCCCCTGGACAGGGACCGGGTACAATGAGCAGTTCTTC. Encoded protein: CASSPWTGTGYNEQFF.

The gene calls are TRBV6-2 or TRBV6-3 and TRBJ2-1, with 7 bases fitting TRBD2. The CDR3 runs to 15 residues. V shed 5 bases, J shed 1 base, and the junction held 5 bases outside the gene matches. Germline CDR1 is MNHEY and CDR2 is SVGEGT. CDR3 in amino acids: CASSQRGPSYNEQFF. CDR3 coding DNA: TGTGCCAGCAGTCAGCGGGGTCCGTCCTACAATGAGCAGTTCTTC.